These T cell receptor beta chains were read from a single sample in a study of post-analysis software for immune sequencing data. TCRdb used MiXCR to reprocess the PCR reads, holding one entry per CDR3 protein. The sample yields about 400,000 distinct CDR3 sequences, roughly 35% seen once. Source material: blood. Source of these receptors: a girl aged 5-17 years with multiple sclerosis. The CDR3 runs from the conserved cysteine through the conserved F or W. D genes are given only for firm matches. Clone size is shown for a subset of rows, as once, few, many or a class of expanded clone.

>TRBJ2-1|TRBD2|TRBV4-2|NA
TGTGCCAGCAGCCAAGCACTAACGGGAGGGCAAAGTGAGCAGTTCTTC
CASSQALTGGQSEQFF
>TRBJ2-5|NA|TRBV3-1|NA
TGTGCCAGCAGCCAAATGATGGGGGCTCATGAGCAGTACTTC
CASSQMMGAHEQYF
>TRBJ1-5|NA|TRBV24-1|NA
TGTGCCACCAGTGAGCCGAATCAGCCCCAGCATTTT
CATSEPNQPQHF
>TRBJ2-5|NA|TRBV6-1|few
TGTGCCAGCAGTGAAGCGTGGGGGTCAGGAGAGACCCAGTACTTC
CASSEAWGSGETQYF
>TRBJ1-1|NA|TRBV6-6|few
TGTGCCAGCAGTTACTCTATGACCGAAGCTTTCTTT
CASSYSMTEAFF
>TRBJ1-1|NA|TRBV6-1|NA
TGTGCCAGCAGTGAACTGGGGGGAGTGGAAGCTTTCTTT
CASSELGGVEAFF
>TRBJ2-7|TRBD1|TRBV28|few
TGTGCCAGCAGCGCAGGGGCAGGGGGCTACGAGCAGTACTTC
CASSAGAGGYEQYF
>TRBJ2-3|TRBD2|TRBV12-3/TRBV12-4|NA
TGTGCCAGCAGACAGAGCGGGGGGAGGACAGATACGCAGTATTTT
CASRQSGGRTDTQYF
>TRBJ2-5|NA|TRBV5-5|NA
TGTGCCAGCAGCTTGGACGGAATTTTGGGAGAGACCCAGTACTTC
CASSLDGILGETQYF
>TRBJ2-3|NA|TRBV7-3|NA
TGTGCCAGCAGCTTAAGCCTTTGGGGTGCGCAGTATTTT
CASSLSLWGAQYF
>TRBJ2-7|NA|TRBV7-9|NA
TGTGCCAGCAGCTTAGTCACGCAGCTACCTGGCAACGAGCAGTACTTC
CASSLVTQLPGNEQYF
>TRBJ2-1|NA|TRBV4-1|NA
TGCGCCAGCAGCCAAGGTCAGGGATCTCTGGGGAATGAGCAGTTCTTC
CASSQGQGSLGNEQFF
>TRBJ2-1|TRBD1|TRBV2|NA
TGTGCCAGCGGGCATTCGGACAGGGAGGTTAGTGATGAGCAGTTCTTC
CASGHSDREVSDEQFF
>TRBJ2-4|NA|TRBV3-1|NA
TGTGCCAGCAGCCCTGGGGTGGCCAAAAACATTCAGTACTTC
CASSPGVAKNIQYF
>TRBJ2-1|NA|TRBV12-3/TRBV12-4|few
TGTGCCAGCACCTGGGGGGAGCGATACAATGAGCAGTTCTTC
CASTWGERYNEQFF
>TRBJ2-7|TRBD1|TRBV12-3/TRBV12-4|NA
TGTGCCAGCAGTTTTGAGGGGGCGACCGGCTACGAGCAGTACTTC
CASSFEGATGYEQYF
>TRBJ2-1|NA|TRBV7-9|NA
TGTGCCAGCAGCCAAGGGGGGACCGCGGGGAACAATGAGCAGTTCTTC
CASSQGGTAGNNEQFF
>TRBJ1-1|TRBD1|TRBV5-1|few
TGCGCCAGCAGCCCCCGGACAGGCCCGAACACTGAAGCTTTCTTT
CASSPRTGPNTEAFF
>TRBJ1-1|NA|TRBV29-1|NA
TGCAGCGTTGAGCAGGGGACCATGAACACTGAAGCTTTCTTT
CSVEQGTMNTEAFF
>TRBJ2-2|TRBD2|TRBV7-7|NA
TGTGCCAGCAGCTTCCTACTAGCGGGGGGGAACACCGGGGAGCTGTTTTTT
CASSFLLAGGNTGELFF
>TRBJ1-2|NA|TRBV12-3/TRBV12-4|NA
TGTGCCAGCAGATTCGGTCTTGGACGCTATGGCTACACCTTC
CASRFGLGRYGYTF
>TRBJ1-1|NA|TRBV5-1|NA
TGCGCCAGCAGCCCCAAACAGGGAATGAACACTGAAGCTTTCTTT
CASSPKQGMNTEAFF
>TRBJ1-2|TRBD1|TRBV13|few
TGTGCCAGCAGCTTAGATCTTTCGGACAGGGGGCGTAATGGCTACACCTTC
CASSLDLSDRGRNGYTF
>TRBJ1-4|NA|TRBV20-1|NA
TGCAGTGCTAGACACAGAGAAAAACTGTTTTTT
CSARHREKLFF
>TRBJ1-2|NA|TRBV12-3/TRBV12-4|NA
TGTGCCAGCAGTTTAGGAGGCAGATTCTATGGCTACACCTTC
CASSLGGRFYGYTF
>TRBJ2-4|TRBD1|TRBV7-8|NA
TGTGCCAGCAGCCCGCAAACAGGGGCTCTGCCCCAAAACATTCAGTACTTC
CASSPQTGALPQNIQYF
>TRBJ2-5|TRBD2|TRBV5-1|NA
TGCGCCAGCAGCCCGGGACTAGCGGACCAAGAGACCCAGTACTTC
CASSPGLADQETQYF
>TRBJ2-1|TRBD2|TRBV2|NA
TGTGCCAGCAGTGAAGCGTATTGGGCTAGCGGGGGGTCCTACAATGAGCAGTTCTTC
CASSEAYWASGGSYNEQFF
>TRBJ1-2|NA|TRBV12-3/TRBV12-4|few
TGTGCCAGCAGTCGAAGCGACGGGCCGTATAGCTACACCTTC
CASSRSDGPYSYTF
>TRBJ2-5|NA|TRBV7-2|NA
TGTGCCAGCAGCTTAGGGGTAGCGGAAGAGACCCAGTACTTC
CASSLGVAEETQYF
>TRBJ2-7|NA|TRBV27|NA
TGTGCCAGCAGTTTATTTTCTGCGGGAACTTACGAGCAGTACTTC
CASSLFSAGTYEQYF
>TRBJ2-1|NA|TRBV27|few
TGTGCCAGCAGTCCTGGAGTCCCAACCGTTGGCTCCTACAATGAGCAGTTCTTC
CASSPGVPTVGSYNEQFF
>TRBJ1-1|TRBD1|TRBV12-3/TRBV12-4|NA
TGTGCCAGCAGTTTAAAAGGGGGCCTCACTGAAGCTTTCTTT
CASSLKGGLTEAFF
>TRBJ1-2|NA|TRBV4-1|NA
TGCGCCAGCAGCCAAGCCCCCGACGGCCTCTGGGGAGGCTACACCTTC
CASSQAPDGLWGGYTF
>TRBJ1-4|TRBD1|TRBV6-1|NA
TGTGCCAGCAGTCCCCGTGACAGGGCTGTAATCTCCGAAAAACTGTTTTTT
CASSPRDRAVISEKLFF
>TRBJ2-7|TRBD1|TRBV29-1|few
TGCAGCGTTGGGGGACAGGACCTCTACGAGCAGTACTTC
CSVGGQDLYEQYF
>TRBJ1-2|NA|TRBV20-1|NA
TGCAGTGCTAGCGCTAGGGACTATGGCTACACCTTC
CSASARDYGYTF
>TRBJ2-2|NA|TRBV6-6|NA
TGTGCCAGCAGACACAACGGGCGAACCGGGGAGCGGTTTTTT
CASRHNGRTGERFF
>TRBJ1-2|NA|TRBV12-3/TRBV12-4|NA
TGTGCCAGCAGCTCATCGTGGGAAGGCTACACCTTC
CASSSSWEGYTF
>TRBJ2-7|NA|TRBV7-2|many
TGTGCCAGCAGTTTAGGCAGAGCCTACGAGCAGTACTTC
CASSLGRAYEQYF
>TRBJ2-7|NA|TRBV20-1|NA
TGCAGTGCGACCAGGCGGGGCTCCTACGAGCAGTACTTC
CSATRRGSYEQYF
>TRBJ2-7|NA|TRBV7-7|NA
TGTGCTAGCAGCAGGGACATGGGGAACGAGCAGTACTTC
CASSRDMGNEQYF
>TRBJ2-1|NA|TRBV12-3/TRBV12-4|NA
TGTGCCAGCAGTTTTGGGTTAGAAAGGGTCGGTGAGCAGTTCTTC
CASSFGLERVGEQFF
>TRBJ1-3|NA|TRBV5-1|NA
TGCGCCAGCAGCTACGACCCACAATCCGGAAACACCATATATTTT
CASSYDPQSGNTIYF
>TRBJ1-5|TRBD1|TRBV27|few
TGTGCCAGCAGGCAGGGGGGTCAGCCCCAGCATTTT
CASRQGGQPQHF
>TRBJ2-5|NA|TRBV12-2|NA
TGTGCAAGTCGCAGAGCAACGAGACACATCCCTAGGGAGACCCAGTACTTC
CASRRATRHIPRETQYF
>TRBJ2-5|NA|TRBV6-2/TRBV6-3|few
TGTGCCAGCAGTTTCCTAGCCCATAGCGGCCAAGAGACCCAGTACTTC
CASSFLAHSGQETQYF
>TRBJ2-6|NA|TRBV9|NA
TGTGCCAGCAGCCACGCAGGGACCGGGGCCAACGTCCGGACTTTC
CASSHAGTGANVRTF
>TRBJ1-5|NA|TRBV10-3|few
TGTGCCATCAGTGACGGCAGGAGCAATCAGCCCCAGCATTTT
CAISDGRSNQPQHF
>TRBJ2-1|TRBD2|TRBV12-3/TRBV12-4|NA
TGTGCCAGCAGTGGCGGTGAGCGGGGGGCTTACAATGAGCAGTTCTTC
CASSGGERGAYNEQFF
>TRBJ2-3|TRBD2|TRBV4-1|NA
TGCGCCAGCAGCCACCTATTAGCGGGGGGCGTCGATTCAGATACGCAGTATTTT
CASSHLLAGGVDSDTQYF
>TRBJ2-5|NA|TRBV29-1|NA
TGCAGCGTTGAAAAGGCGACGCAAGAGACCCAGTACTTC
CSVEKATQETQYF
>TRBJ2-1|TRBD2|TRBV9|NA
TGTGCCAGCAGCATCTCCTCTAGCGGGGGTTTGACCTACAATGAGCAGTTCTTC
CASSISSSGGLTYNEQFF
>TRBJ2-1|TRBD1|TRBV5-5|once
TGTGCCAGCAGCTCCTCCGACAGGGCGTACTACAATGAGCAATTCTTC
CASSSSDRAYYNEQFF
>TRBJ1-5|TRBD1|TRBV10-3|NA
TGTGCCATCAGGCGGACAGGGGAGGATATGGAGCCCCAGCATTTT
CAIRRTGEDMEPQHF